The 2 T cell receptor beta chains below were found in one sample sequenced in a study of beta chain features in type 1 diabetes. Investigators reverse transcribed all isolated RNA, so they sequenced expressed TCRB transcripts. The assay was immunoSEQ multiplex PCR, and TCRdb's table has in-frame clones only and misses some. The sample records 150,000 or so clones, about a tenth being singletons. The sample consisted of central memory CD4+ T cells from blood. These receptors came from a man younger than 30 in good health.

This clone was seen many times. The chain couples TRBV7-2 to TRBJ2-6; maybe TRBD2 (6 bases). CDR1 SGHTA and CDR2 FQGNSA come from the germline V gene. The V end was cut by 3 bases, the J end by 0 bases, with 12 bases between. The CDR3 runs to 17 residues. CDR3 sequence reads: CASSFRGASSGANVLTF. The CDR3 DNA follows: TGTGCCAGCAGCTTCCGCGGGGCCAGCTCTGGGGCCAACGTCCTGACTTTC.

The rearrangement uses TRBV6-1 and TRBJ2-7; 7 nucleotides line up with TRBD2. J gave up 2 bases and V 6 bases, and 7 bases lay outside the gene matches. Germline V gene sequence: CDR1 MNHNS, CDR2 SASEGT. CDR3 size: 14 residues. The CDR3 DNA reads TGTGCCAGCAGGAGTAGCGGGCGAACCTACGAGCAGTACTTC. It yields the protein CASRSSGRTYEQYF.